The sequence of this TCR beta chain was determined in a study of Tregs in tolerant kidney transplant recipients. Broader study findings: For some patients, primers changed over time, blocking nucleotide-level comparison. No direct test of biological reproducibility was done here. Few patients were studied, so findings need validation in larger groups.

Mixed chimerism was transient after nonmyeloablative marrow transplants from related graft donors. Sequencing was performed with immunoSEQ multiplex PCR; in TCRdb, only in-frame clones are kept and a portion is missing. The sample lists approximately 60,000 clones; about 87% were seen once. With respect to this clone: Its specificity is not known.

V was pared by 2 bases and J by 0 bases, with 13 bases between. Germline-derived CDR1 and CDR2 are SQVTM and ANQGSEA. The CDR3 runs to 15 residues. The sequence was collected from a human patient who received a combined kidney and bone marrow transplant. Some of the T cells might come from the graft donor. The specimen comprised CD4+ T cells from blood (PBMCs), sampled 6 months after the transplant. The chain carries TRBV29-1 and TRBJ1-2; D call uncertain. The CDR3 region is CSVEPLDGTNYGYTF. The CDR3 bases are TGCAGCGTTGAACCCTTGGACGGGACTAACTATGGCTACACCTTC.